The next 12 T cell receptor beta chains were all read from a single sample in a study of T cell responses to AZD1222 COVID-19 vaccine. Profiling relied on immunoSEQ multiplex PCR, and the TCRdb table lists in-frame clones only, not all of them. The sample lists about 86,000 clones; about 78% were seen once. Specimen: peripheral blood, collected on day 0 of AZD1222 vaccination. The receptors were sampled from an adult in good health.

The chain has TRBV18 and TRBJ2-3, with D perhaps TRBD1 (5 bases). The V gene lost 3 bases and the J gene lost 10 bases, with 11 bases spanning the gap. The germline gives CDR1 KGHSH, CDR2 LQKENI. This CDR3 comprises 12 residues. CDR3: CASSPQMGPQYF. The CDR3 nucleotides are TGTGCCAGCTCACCCCAGATGGGGCCGCAGTATTTT.

The rearrangement uses TRBV21-1 and TRBJ2-5; TRBD2, the table's D call, lacks a check against the DNA. TRBV21-1 is an annotated pseudogene. CDR3 length: 22 amino acids. CDR3 protein: CASSEAGTYSGLAGVCLETQYF. In DNA form, the CDR3 reads TGTGCCAGCAGCGAAGCGGGGACTTACTCCGGACTAGCGGGAGTTTGTTTGGAGACCCAGTACTTC.

This clone appeared a single time. The rearrangement links TRBV5-1 to TRBJ2-2; D is unclear. This CDR3 has 14 amino acids. The ends were cut back, 0 bases at V and 5 bases at J, with 8 bases in the middle. Germline values: CDR1 SGHRS, CDR2 YFSETQ. CDR3 DNA: TGCGCCAGCAGCTTGGACCAATCAACCGGGGAGCTGTTTTTT. It codes for CASSLDQSTGELFF.

This clone was observed a few times. This rearrangement joins TRBV29-1 to TRBJ1-4; the D gene is possibly TRBD1 (5 bases). The CDR3 is made up of 12 amino acids. The ends were cut back, 6 bases at V and 8 bases at J, with 13 bases in the middle. Germline V gene sequence: CDR1 SQVTM, CDR2 ANQGSEA. CDR3 region: CSVLGVEEKLFF. Written as DNA, the CDR3 is TGCAGCGTCTTAGGGGTTGAGGAAAAACTGTTTTTT. Filled out from reference TRBV29-1 and TRBJ1-4, the complete variable domain reads SAVISQKPSRDICQRGTSLTIQCQVDSQVTMMFWYRQQPGQSLTLIATANQGSEATYESGFVIDKFPISRPNLTFSTLTVSNMSPEDSSIYLCSVLGVEEKLFFGSGTQLSVL.

The V and J genes are TRBV29-1 and TRBJ1-4; D unclear. Germline lookup yields CDR1 SQVTM and CDR2 ANQGSEA. V lost 7 bases and J 4 bases, leaving 13 bases between the germline ends. This CDR3 region has 13 residues. This CDR3 is CSGGEGINEKLFF. CDR3 DNA sequence: TGCAGCGGAGGAGAGGGAATTAATGAAAAACTGTTTTTT.

This chain connects TRBV4-1 to TRBJ2-7; 10 bases match TRBD2. This CDR3 spans 14 amino acids. J lost 12 bases, V lost 0 bases, and 8 bases had no gene match. CDR1 and CDR2 from the germline V gene are MGHRA and YSYEKL. CDR3 sequence reads: CASSQDPQREGGYF. CDR3 sequence (DNA): TGCGCCAGCAGCCAAGACCCACAGCGGGAGGGTGGGTACTTC.

The chain joins TRBV13 to TRBJ2-1; TRBD1 agrees at 8 bases. The CDR3 contains 16 residues. The V gene's germline CDR1 is PRHDT and CDR2 FYEKMQ (reference sequence). The junction had 7 bases not matched to a gene; V was cut back by 1 base and J by 5 bases. The CDR3: CASSLVAGGINNEQFF. The CDR3 DNA reads TGTGCCAGCAGCTTAGTAGCAGGGGGCATCAACAATGAGCAGTTCTTC.

This rearrangement joins TRBV7-8 to TRBJ2-7; D gene unclear. V was trimmed by 5 bases and J by 0 bases, leaving 11 bases between them. The CDR3 is made up of 14 amino acids. Germline V gene sequence: CDR1 SGHVS, CDR2 FQNEAQ. CDR3 in DNA: TGTGCCAGCAGCGCGAGAATGAACTCCTACGAGCAGTACTTC. Protein: CASSARMNSYEQYF.

Points on this clone: The junction departs from germline at one end; a sequencing error may be responsible. This chain joins TRBV7-2 and TRBJ1-2; D is unclear. The CDR3 has 13 amino acids. CDR1 SGHTA and CDR2 FQGNSA come from the germline V gene. The CDR3 protein is CASSRAPKYGYTF. The CDR3 DNA is TGTGCCAGCAGCCGGGCCCCTAAATATGGCTACACCTTC. Filled out from reference TRBV7-2 and TRBJ1-2, the complete variable domain reads GAGVSQSPSNKVTEKGKDVELRCDPISGHTALYWYRQSLGQGLEFLIYFQGNSAPDKSGLPSDRFSAERTGGSVSTLTIQRTQQEDSAVYLCASSRAPKYGYTFGSGTRLTVV.

V and J are TRBV2 and TRBJ2-3; 7 positions agree with TRBD2. The CDR3 is made up of 15 amino acids. Germline-derived CDR1 and CDR2 are SNHLY and FYNNEI. Unmatched junction bases numbered 2, after V lost 1 base and J lost 1 base. Here the CDR3 reads CASSEGAGGTDTQYF. The DNA for the CDR3 is TGTGCCAGCAGTGAAGGGGCGGGAGGCACAGATACGCAGTATTTT.

The genes are TRBV2 and TRBJ1-3; tentatively, D is TRBD1 (5 bases). V was clipped by 4 bases and J by 14 bases, with 18 bases between them. Per the germline V gene, CDR1 is SNHLY and CDR2 is FYNNEI. This CDR3 is built from 13 residues. In nucleotides, the CDR3 is TGTGCCAGCAGTGTTACAGGCAGCCCGCGATTATATTTT. Translated: CASSVTGSPRLYF.

J is TRBJ2-1 and V is TRBV5-1; maybe TRBD2 (6 bases). This CDR3 region has 15 residues. The germline V and J ends were trimmed by 0 bases and 7 bases, with 14 bases remaining between them. Germline V gives CDR1 SGHRS, CDR2 YFSETQ. The CDR3 bases are TGCGCCAGCAGCTTGGTGGCGGGAACGTGGAATGAGCAGTTCTTC. Translated, it gives CASSLVAGTWNEQFF.